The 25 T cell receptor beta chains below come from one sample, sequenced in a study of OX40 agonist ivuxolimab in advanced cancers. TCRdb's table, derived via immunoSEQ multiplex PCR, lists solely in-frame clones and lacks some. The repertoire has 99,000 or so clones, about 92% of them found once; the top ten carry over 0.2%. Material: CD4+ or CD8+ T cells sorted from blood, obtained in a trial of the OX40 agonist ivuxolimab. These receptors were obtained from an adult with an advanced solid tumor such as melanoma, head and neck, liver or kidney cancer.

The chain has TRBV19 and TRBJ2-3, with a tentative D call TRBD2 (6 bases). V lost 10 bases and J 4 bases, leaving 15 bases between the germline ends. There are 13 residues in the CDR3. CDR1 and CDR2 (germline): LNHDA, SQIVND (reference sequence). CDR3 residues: CAIGGKAPDTQYF. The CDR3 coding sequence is TGTGCCATCGGAGGGAAGGCCCCAGATACGCAGTATTTT.

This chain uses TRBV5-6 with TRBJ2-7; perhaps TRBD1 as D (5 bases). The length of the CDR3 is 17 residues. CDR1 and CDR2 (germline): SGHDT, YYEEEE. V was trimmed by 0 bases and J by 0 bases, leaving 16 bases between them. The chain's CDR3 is CASSLAPDRPSSYEQYF. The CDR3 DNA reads TGTGCCAGCAGCTTGGCCCCCGACAGACCAAGCTCCTACGAGCAGTACTTC.

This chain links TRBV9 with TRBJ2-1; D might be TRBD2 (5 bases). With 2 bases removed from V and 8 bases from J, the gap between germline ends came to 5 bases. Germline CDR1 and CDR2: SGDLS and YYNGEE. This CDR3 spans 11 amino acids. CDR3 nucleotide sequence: TGTGCCAGCAGCGTGGAGGATGAGCAGTTCTTC. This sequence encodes CASSVEDEQFF.

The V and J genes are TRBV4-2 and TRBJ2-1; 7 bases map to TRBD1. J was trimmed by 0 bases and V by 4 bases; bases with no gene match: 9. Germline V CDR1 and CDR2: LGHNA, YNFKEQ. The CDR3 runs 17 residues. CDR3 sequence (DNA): TGTGCCAGCAGCCGAGACGCAGGGGGTAGCTCCTACAATGAGCAGTTCTTC. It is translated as CASSRDAGGSSYNEQFF.

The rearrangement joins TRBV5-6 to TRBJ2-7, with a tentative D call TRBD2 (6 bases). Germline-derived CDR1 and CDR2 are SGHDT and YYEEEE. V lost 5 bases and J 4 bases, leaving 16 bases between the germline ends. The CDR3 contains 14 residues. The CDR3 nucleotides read TGTGCCAGCAGATCCCGACTAGAGCGGTACGAGCAGTACGTC. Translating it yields CASRSRLERYEQYV.

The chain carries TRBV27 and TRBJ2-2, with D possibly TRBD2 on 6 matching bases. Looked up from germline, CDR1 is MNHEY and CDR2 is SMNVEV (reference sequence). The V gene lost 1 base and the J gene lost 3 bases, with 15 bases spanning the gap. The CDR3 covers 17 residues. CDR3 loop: CASSLFSAGRYTGELFF. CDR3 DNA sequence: TGTGCCAGCAGTTTATTCTCTGCAGGGAGGTACACCGGGGAGCTGTTTTTT.

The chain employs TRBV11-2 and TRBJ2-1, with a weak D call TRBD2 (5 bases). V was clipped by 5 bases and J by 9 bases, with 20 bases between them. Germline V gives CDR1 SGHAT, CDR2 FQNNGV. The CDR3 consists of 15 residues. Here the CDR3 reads CASSTTELGPGEQFF. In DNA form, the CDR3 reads TGTGCCAGCAGCACCACCGAACTAGGCCCCGGTGAGCAGTTCTTC.

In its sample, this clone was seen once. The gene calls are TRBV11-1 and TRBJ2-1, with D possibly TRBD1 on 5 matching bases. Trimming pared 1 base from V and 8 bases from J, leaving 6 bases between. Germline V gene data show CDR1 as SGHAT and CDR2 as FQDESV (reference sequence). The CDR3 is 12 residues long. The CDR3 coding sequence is TGTGCCAGCAGCTTAGGGACATATGAGCAGTTCTTC. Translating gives CASSLGTYEQFF.

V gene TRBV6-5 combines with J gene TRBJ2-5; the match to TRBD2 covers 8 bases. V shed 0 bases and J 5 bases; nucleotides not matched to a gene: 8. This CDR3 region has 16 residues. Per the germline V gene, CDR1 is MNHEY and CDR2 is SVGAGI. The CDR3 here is CASSYSGAGVRETQYF. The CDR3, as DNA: TGTGCCAGCAGTTACTCCGGAGCGGGAGTTCGCGAGACCCAGTACTTC.

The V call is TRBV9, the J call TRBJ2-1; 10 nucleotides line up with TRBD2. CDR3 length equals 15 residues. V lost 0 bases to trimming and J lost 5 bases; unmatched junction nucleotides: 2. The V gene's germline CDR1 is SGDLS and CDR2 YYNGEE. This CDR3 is CASSVGLAGDNEQFF. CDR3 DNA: TGTGCCAGCAGCGTAGGGCTAGCGGGGGACAATGAGCAGTTCTTC.

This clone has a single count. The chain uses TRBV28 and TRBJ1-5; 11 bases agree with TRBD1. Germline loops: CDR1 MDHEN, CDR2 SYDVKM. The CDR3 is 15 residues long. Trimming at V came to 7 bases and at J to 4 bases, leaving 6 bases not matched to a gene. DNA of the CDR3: TGTGCCAGCAAAAGGGGGGACAGGGGGAATCAGCCCCAGCATTTT. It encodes CASKRGDRGNQPQHF.

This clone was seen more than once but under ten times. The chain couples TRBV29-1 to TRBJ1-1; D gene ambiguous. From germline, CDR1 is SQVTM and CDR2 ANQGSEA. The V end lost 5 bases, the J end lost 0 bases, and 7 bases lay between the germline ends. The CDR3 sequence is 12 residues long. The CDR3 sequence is CSVWGVNTEAFF. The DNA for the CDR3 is TGCAGCGTTTGGGGTGTGAACACTGAAGCTTTCTTT.

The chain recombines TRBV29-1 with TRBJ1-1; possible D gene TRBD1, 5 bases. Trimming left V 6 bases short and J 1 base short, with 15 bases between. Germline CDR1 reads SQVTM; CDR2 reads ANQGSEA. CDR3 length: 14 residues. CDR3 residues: CSVARWGGNTEAFF. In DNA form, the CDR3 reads TGCAGCGTCGCCCGATGGGGGGGGAACACTGAAGCTTTCTTT.

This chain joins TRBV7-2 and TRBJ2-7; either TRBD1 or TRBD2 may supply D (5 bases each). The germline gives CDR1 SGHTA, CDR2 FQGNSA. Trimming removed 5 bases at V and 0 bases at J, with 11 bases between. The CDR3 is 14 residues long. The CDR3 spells CASSPGAYSYEQYF. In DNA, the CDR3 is TGTGCCAGCAGCCCCGGGGCCTACTCCTACGAGCAGTACTTC.

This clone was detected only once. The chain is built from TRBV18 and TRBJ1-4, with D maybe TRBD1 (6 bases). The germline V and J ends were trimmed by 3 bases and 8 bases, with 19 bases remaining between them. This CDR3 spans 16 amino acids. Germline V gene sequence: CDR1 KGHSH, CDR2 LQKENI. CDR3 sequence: CASSPFLGGAQEKLFF. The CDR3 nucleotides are TGTGCCAGCTCACCTTTCCTAGGGGGGGCGCAAGAAAAACTGTTTTTT.

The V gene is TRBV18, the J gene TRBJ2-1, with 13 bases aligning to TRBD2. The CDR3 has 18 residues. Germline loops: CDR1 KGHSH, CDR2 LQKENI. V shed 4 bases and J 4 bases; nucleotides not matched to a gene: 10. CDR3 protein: CASSQNLGTSGDYNEQFF. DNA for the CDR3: TGTGCCAGCTCACAAAACCTCGGGACTAGCGGGGATTACAATGAGCAGTTCTTC. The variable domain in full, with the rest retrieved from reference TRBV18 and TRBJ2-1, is NAGVMQNPRHLVRRRGQEARLRCSPMKGHSHVYWYRQLPEEGLKFMVYLQKENIIDESGMPKERFSAEFPKEGPSILRIQQVVRGDSAAYFCASSQNLGTSGDYNEQFFGPGTRLTVL.

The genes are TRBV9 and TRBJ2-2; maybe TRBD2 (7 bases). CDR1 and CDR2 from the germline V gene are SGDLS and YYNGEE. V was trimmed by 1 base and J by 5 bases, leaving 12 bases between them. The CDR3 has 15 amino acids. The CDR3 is CASSVRGGGTGELFF. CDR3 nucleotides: TGTGCCAGCAGCGTACGAGGGGGAGGGACCGGGGAGCTGTTTTTT.

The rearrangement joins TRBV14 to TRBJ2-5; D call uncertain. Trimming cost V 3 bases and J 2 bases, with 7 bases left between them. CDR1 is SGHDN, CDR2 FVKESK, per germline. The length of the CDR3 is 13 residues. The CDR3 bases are TGTGCCAGCAGCCAGAGGATTCAAGAGACCCAGTACTTC. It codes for CASSQRIQETQYF. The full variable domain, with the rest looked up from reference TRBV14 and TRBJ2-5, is EAGVTQFPSHSVIEKGQTVTLRCDPISGHDNLYWYRRVMGKEIKFLLHFVKESKQDESGMPNNRFLAERTGGTYSTLKVQPAELEDSGVYFCASSQRIQETQYFGPGTRLLVL.

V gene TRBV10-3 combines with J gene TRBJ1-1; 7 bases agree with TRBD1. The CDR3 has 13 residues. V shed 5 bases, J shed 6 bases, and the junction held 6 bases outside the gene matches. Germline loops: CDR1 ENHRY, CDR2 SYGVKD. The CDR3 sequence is CAISPDREAEAFF. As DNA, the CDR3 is TGTGCCATCAGTCCCGACAGGGAAGCTGAAGCTTTCTTT.

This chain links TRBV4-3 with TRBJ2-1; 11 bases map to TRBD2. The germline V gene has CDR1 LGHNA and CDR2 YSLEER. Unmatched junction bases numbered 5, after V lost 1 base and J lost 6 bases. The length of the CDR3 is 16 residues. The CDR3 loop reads CASSQAVGTSGNEQFF. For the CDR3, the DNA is TGCGCCAGCAGCCAAGCGGTTGGGACTAGCGGCAATGAGCAGTTCTTC.

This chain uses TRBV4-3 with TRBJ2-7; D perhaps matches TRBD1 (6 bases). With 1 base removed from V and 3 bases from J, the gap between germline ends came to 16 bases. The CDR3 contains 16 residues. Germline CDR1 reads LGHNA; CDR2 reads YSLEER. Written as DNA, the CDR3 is TGCGCCAGCAGCCAAGGGGCTACGACAGGAGGCTACGAGCAGTACTTC. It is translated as CASSQGATTGGYEQYF.

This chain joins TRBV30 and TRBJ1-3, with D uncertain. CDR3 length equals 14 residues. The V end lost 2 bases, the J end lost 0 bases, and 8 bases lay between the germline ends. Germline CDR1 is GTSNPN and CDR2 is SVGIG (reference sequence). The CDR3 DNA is TGTGCCTGGAGTAAAGGGCTCTCTGGAAACACCATATATTTT. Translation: CAWSKGLSGNTIYF.

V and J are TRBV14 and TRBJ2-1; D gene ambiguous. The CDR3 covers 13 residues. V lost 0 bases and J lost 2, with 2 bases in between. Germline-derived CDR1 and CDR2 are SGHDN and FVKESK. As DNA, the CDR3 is TGTGCCAGCAGCCAAGACCCCTACAATGAGCAGTTCTTC. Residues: CASSQDPYNEQFF.

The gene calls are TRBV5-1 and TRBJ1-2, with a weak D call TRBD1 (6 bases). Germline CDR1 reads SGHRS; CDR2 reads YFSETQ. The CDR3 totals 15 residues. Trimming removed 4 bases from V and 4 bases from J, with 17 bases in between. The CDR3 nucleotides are TGCGCCAGCAGCCTATATGGAGGGGGTCTCTATGGCTACACCTTC. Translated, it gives CASSLYGGGLYGYTF.

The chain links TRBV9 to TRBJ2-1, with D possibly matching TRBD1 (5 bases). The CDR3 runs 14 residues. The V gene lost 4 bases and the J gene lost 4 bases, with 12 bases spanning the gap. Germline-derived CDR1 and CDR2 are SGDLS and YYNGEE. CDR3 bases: TGTGCCAGCAGCACAGGCCCCGGGTACAATGAGCAGTTCTTC. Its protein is CASSTGPGYNEQFF.